This T cell receptor beta chain was sequenced during a study of blood T cell repertoires in COVID-19. Study at large: The United States, Italy and Spain were the sources of the acute and convalescent COVID-19 samples. PBMCs, B-cell-depleted T cells, or T cells were the source of the cDNA or gDNA that made up the material.

With 3 bases clipped from V and 6 bases from J, the junction kept 6 bases outside the gene matches. The CDR3 spans 14 residues. The germline CDR1 and CDR2 sequences are SGHRS and YFSETQ. Original handling: Amplification with reference gene primers provided the estimates of nucleated cell counts. Generated by immunoSEQ multiplex PCR, the TCRdb table keeps only in-frame clones and is missing some. V, J and clone size are those of that table, while D and trimming were read from the DNA. In the table there are 150,000 to 200,000 clones, about 87% of which are singletons. Sequences were obtained from peripheral blood. The receptor's source is a man aged 40-55 years with active or convalescent COVID-19. The chain carries TRBV5-1 and TRBJ2-1; 7 bases map to TRBD2. As DNA, the CDR3 is TGCGCCAGCAGCTCGACTAGCCCTCTCAATGAGCAGTTCTTC. Translation: CASSSTSPLNEQFF.